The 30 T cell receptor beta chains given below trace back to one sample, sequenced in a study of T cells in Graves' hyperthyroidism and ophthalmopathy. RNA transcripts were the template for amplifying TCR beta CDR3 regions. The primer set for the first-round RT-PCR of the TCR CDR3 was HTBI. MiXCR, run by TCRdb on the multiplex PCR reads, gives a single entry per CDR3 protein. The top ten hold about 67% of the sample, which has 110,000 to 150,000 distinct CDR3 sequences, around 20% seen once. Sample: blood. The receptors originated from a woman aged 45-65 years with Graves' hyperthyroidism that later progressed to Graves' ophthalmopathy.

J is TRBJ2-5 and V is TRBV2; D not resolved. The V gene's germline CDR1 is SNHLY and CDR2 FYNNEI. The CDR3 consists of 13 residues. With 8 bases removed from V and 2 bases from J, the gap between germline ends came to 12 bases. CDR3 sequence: CASDQLWQETQYF. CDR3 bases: TGTGCCAGCGATCAGTTGTGGCAAGAGACCCAGTACTTC. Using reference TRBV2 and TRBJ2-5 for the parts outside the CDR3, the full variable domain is EPEVTQTPSHQVTQMGQEVILRCVPISNHLYFYWYRQILGQKVEFLVSFYNNEISEKSEIFDDQFSVERPDGSNFTLKIRSTKLEDSAMYFCASDQLWQETQYFGPGTRLLVL.

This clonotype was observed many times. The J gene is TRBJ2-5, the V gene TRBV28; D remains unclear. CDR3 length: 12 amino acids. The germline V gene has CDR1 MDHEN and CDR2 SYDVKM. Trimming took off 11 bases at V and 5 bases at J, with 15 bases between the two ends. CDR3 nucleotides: TGTGCCTCCACGGGTGGCATCGAGACCCAGTACTTC. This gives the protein CASTGGIETQYF.

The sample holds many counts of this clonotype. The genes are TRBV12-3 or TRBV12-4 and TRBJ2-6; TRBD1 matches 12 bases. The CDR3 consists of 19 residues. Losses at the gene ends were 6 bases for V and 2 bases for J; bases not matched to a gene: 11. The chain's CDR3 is CASSPTPGQGAAGANVLTF. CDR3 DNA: TGTGCCAGCAGCCCTACACCGGGACAGGGGGCGGCTGGGGCCAACGTCCTGACTTTC.

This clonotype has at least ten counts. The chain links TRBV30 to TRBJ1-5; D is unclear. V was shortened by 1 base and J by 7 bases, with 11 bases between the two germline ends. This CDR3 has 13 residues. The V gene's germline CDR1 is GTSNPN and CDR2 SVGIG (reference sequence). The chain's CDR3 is CAWSAWAGQPQHF. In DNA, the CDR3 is TGTGCCTGGAGTGCCTGGGCGGGACAGCCCCAGCATTTT.

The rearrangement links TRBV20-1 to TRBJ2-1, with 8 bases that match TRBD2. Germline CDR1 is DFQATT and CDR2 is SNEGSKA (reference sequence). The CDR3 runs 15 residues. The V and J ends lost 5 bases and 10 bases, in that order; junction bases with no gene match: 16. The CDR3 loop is CSAPPALAASREQFF. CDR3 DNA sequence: TGCAGTGCTCCCCCGGCACTAGCGGCCTCGAGGGAGCAGTTCTTC.

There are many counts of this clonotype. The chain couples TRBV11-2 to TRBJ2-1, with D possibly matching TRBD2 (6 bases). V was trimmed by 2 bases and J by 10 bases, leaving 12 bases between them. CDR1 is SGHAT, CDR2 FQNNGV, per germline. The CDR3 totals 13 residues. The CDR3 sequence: CASSLLAAGEQFF. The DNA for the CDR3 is TGTGCCAGCAGCTTATTGGCAGCGGGCGAGCAGTTCTTC. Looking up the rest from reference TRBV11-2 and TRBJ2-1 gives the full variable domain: EAGVAQSPRYKIIEKRQSVAFWCNPISGHATLYWYQQILGQGPKLLIQFQNNGVVDDSQLPKDRFSAERLKGVDSTLKIQPAKLEDSAVYLCASSLLAAGEQFFGPGTRLTVL.

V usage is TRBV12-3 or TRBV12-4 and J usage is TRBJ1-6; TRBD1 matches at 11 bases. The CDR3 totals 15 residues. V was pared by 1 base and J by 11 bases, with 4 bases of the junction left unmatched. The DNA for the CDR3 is TGTGCCAGCAGTTTAGTGGGACAGGGGGGCACACCCCTCCACTTT. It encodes CASSLVGQGGTPLHF.

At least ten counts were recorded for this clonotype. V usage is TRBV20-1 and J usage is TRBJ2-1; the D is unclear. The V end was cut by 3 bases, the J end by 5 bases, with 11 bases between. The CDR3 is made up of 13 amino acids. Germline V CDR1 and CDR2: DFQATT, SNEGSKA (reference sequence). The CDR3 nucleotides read TGCAGTGCTAGCGAGACACGGAACAATGAGCAGTTCTTC. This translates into CSASETRNNEQFF.

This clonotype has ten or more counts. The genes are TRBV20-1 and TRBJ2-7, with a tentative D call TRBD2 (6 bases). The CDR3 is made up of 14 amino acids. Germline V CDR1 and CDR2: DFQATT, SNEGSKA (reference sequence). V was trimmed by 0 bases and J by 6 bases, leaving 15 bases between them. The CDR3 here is CSARDLGGLGEQYF. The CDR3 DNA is TGCAGTGCTAGAGATTTGGGGGGTCTGGGCGAGCAGTACTTC.

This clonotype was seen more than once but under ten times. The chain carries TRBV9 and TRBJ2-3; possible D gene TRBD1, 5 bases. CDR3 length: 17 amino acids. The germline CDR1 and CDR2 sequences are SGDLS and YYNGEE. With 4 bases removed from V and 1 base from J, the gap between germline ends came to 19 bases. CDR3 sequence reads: CASSTSGGLGGTDTQYF. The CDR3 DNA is TGTGCCAGCAGCACCTCGGGTGGGCTAGGGGGCACAGATACGCAGTATTTT.

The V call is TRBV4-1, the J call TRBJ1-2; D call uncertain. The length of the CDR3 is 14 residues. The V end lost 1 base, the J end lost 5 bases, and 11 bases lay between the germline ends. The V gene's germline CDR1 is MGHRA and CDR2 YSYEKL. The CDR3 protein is CASSQARSLYGYTF. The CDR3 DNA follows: TGCGCCAGCAGCCAAGCTCGGTCCCTGTATGGCTACACCTTC.

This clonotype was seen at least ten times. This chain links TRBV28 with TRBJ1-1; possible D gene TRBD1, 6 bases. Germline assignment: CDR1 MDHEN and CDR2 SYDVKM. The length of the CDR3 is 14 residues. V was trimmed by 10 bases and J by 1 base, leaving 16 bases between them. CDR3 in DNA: TGTGCCACCACTGGGGGCAGACCGAACACTGAAGCTTTCTTT. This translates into CATTGGRPNTEAFF.

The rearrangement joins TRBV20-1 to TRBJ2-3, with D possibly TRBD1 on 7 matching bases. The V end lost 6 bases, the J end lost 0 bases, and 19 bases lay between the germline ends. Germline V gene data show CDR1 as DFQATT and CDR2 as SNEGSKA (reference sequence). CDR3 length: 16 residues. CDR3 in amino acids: CSAEGPTGASTDTQYF. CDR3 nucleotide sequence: TGCAGTGCGGAGGGACCAACAGGGGCTAGCACAGATACGCAGTATTTT.

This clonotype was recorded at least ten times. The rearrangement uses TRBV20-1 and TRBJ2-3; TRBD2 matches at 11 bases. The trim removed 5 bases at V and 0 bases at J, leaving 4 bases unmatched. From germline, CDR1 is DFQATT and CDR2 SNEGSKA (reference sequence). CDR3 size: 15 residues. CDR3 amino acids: CSAFRTSGSTDTQYF. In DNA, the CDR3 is TGCAGTGCTTTTCGGACTAGCGGGAGCACAGATACGCAGTATTTT.

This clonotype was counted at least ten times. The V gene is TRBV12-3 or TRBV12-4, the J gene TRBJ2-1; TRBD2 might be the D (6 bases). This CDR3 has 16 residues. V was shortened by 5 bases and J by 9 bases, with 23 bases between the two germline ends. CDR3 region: CASSGALRGRRGEQFF. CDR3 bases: TGTGCCAGCAGTGGGGCATTAAGGGGCAGGAGGGGTGAGCAGTTCTTC.

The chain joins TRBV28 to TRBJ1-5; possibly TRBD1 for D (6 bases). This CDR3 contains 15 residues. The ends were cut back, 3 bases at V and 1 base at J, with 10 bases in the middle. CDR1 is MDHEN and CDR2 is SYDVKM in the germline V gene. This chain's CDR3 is CASSLGRGSNQPQHF. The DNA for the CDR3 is TGTGCCAGCAGTTTGGGCAGGGGAAGCAATCAGCCCCAGCATTTT.

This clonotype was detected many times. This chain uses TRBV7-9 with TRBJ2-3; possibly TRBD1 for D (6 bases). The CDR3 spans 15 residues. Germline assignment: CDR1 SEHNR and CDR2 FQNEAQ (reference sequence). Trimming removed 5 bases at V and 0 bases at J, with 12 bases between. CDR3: CASSIIQGSTDTQYF. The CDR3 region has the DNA TGTGCCAGCAGCATAATACAGGGTAGCACAGATACGCAGTATTTT.

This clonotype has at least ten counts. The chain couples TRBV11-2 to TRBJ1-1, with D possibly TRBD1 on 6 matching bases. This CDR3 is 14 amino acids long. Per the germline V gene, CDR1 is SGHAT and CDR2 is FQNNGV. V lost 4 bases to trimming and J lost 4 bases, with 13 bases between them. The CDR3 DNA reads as TGTGCCAGCAGCTGGAACAGGGTCGGCACTGAAGCTTTCTTT. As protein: CASSWNRVGTEAFF.

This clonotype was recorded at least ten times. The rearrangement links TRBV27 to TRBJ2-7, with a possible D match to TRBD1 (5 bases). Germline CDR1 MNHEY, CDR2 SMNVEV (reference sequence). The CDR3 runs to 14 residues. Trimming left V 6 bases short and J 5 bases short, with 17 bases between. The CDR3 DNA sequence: TGTGCCAGCAGGCAGGGTGGGAATTACAACGAGCAGTACTTC. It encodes CASRQGGNYNEQYF.

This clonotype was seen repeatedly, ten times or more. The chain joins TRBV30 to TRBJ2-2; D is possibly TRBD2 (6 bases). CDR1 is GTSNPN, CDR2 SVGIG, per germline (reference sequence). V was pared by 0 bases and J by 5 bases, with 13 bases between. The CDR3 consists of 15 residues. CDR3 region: CAWSVGGKGTGELFF. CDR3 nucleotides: TGTGCCTGGAGTGTTGGCGGGAAGGGGACCGGGGAGCTGTTTTTT.

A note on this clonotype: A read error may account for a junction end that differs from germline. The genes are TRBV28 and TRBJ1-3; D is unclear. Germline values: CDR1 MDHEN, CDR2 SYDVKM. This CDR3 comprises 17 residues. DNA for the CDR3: TGTGCCAGCTGTTTAATGGGCTGGGTCTCGACGGGAAACACCATATATTTT. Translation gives CASCLMGWVSTGNTIYF.

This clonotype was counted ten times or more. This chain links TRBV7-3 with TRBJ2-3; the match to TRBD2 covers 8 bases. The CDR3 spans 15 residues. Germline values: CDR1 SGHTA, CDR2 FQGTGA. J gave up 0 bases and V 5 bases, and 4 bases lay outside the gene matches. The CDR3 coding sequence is TGTGCCAGCAGCAAAACTAGCGGTAGCACAGATACGCAGTATTTT. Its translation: CASSKTSGSTDTQYF.

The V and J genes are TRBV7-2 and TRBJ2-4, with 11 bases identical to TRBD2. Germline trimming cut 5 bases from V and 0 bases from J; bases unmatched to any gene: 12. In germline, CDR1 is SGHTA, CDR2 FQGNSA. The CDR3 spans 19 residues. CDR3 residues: CASSRQLGLADLAKNIQYF. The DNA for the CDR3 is TGTGCCAGCAGCCGACAGCTGGGACTAGCGGACCTAGCCAAAAACATTCAGTACTTC.

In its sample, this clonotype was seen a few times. The CDR3 coding sequence is TGTGCCAGCAGTCCCCGGGGGGAAATAGATACGCAGTATTTT. Amino acid sequence: CASSPRGEIDTQYF. The V call is TRBV6-1, the J call TRBJ2-3, with 7 bases matching TRBD2. CDR1 is MNHNS and CDR2 is SASEGT in the germline V gene. The CDR3 has 14 amino acids. Unmatched junction bases numbered 7, after V lost 5 bases and J lost 5 bases.

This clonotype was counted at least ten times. This CDR3 reads CSATGTGDGSPLHF. In nucleotides, the CDR3 is TGCAGTGCTACCGGGACCGGGGACGGTTCACCCCTCCACTTT. The rearrangement links TRBV20-1 to TRBJ1-6; D may be TRBD1 (5 bases). CDR3 length: 14 residues. Germline lookup yields CDR1 DFQATT and CDR2 SNEGSKA (reference sequence). V shed 4 bases and J shed 9 bases, with 16 bases lying between them.

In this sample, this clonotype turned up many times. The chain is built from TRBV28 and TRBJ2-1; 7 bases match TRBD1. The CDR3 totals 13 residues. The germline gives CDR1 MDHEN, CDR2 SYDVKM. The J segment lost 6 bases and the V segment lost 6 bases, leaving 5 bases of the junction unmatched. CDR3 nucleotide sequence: TGTGCCAGCAGACAGGACAGGTTCAATGAGCAGTTCTTC. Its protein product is CASRQDRFNEQFF.

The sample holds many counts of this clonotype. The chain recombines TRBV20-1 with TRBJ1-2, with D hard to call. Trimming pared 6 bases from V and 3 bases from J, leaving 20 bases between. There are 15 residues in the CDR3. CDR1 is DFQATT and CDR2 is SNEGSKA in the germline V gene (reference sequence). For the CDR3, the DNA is TGCAGTGCAGATCGAAGGTCGGGTCGGGACTATGGCTACACCTTC. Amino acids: CSADRRSGRDYGYTF.

CDR3 DNA: TGTGCCAGCAGCGGCAGACAGGGGACTGAAGCTTTCTTT. Its translation: CASSGRQGTEAFF. V and J are TRBV7-2 and TRBJ1-1, with 8 bases identical to TRBD1. With 5 bases clipped from V and 5 bases from J, the junction kept 4 bases outside the gene matches. CDR1 and CDR2 (germline): SGHTA, FQGNSA. This CDR3 region has 13 residues.

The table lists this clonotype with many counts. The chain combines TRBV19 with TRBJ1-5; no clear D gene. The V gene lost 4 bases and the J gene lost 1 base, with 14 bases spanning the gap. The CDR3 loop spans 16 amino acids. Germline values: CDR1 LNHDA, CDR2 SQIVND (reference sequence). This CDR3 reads CASSTPGPGSNQPQHF. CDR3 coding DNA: TGTGCCAGTAGTACACCGGGCCCGGGGAGCAATCAGCCCCAGCATTTT. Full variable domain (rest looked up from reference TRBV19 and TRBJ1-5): DGGITQSPKYLFRKEGQNVTLSCEQNLNHDAMYWYRQDPGQGLRLIYYSQIVNDFQKGDIAEGYSVSREKKESFPLTVTSAQKNPTAFYLCASSTPGPGSNQPQHFGDGTRLSIL.

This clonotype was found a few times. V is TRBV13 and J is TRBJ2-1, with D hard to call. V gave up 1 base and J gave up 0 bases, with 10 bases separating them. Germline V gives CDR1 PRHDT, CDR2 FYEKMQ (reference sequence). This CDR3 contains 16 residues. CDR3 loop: CASSLETSPSYNEQFF. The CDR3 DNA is TGTGCCAGCAGCTTAGAGACTTCCCCCTCCTACAATGAGCAGTTCTTC.